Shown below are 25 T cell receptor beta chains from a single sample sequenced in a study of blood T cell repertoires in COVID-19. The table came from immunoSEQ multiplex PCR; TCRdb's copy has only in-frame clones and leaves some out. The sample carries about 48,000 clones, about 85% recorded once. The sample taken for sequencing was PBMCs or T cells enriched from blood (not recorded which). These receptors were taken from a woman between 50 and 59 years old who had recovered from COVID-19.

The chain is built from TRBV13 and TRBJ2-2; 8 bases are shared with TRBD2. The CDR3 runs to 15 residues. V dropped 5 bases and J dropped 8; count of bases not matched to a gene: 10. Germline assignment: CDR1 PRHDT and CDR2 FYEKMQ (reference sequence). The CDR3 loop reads CASSGTHGGAGELFF. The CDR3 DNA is TGTGCCAGCAGCGGAACCCACGGGGGGGCGGGGGAGCTGTTTTTT.

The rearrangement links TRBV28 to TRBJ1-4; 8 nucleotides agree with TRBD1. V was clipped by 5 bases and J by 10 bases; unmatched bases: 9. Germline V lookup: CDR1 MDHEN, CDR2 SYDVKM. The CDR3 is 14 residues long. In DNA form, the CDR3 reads TGTGCCAGCAGTCCCGGACAGGGTATCGTAAAACTGTTTTTT. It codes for CASSPGQGIVKLFF.

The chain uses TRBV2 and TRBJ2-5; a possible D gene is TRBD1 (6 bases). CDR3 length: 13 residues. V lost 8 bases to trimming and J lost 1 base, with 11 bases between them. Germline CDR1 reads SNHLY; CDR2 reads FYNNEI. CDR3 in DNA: TGTGCCAGCGGCCGGGACATCCAAGAGACCCAGTACTTC. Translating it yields CASGRDIQETQYF.

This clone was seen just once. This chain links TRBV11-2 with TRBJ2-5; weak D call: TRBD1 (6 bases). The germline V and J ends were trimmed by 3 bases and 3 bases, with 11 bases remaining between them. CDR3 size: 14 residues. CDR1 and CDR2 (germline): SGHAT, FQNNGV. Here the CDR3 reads CASSFYRAKETQYF. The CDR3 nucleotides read TGTGCCAGCAGCTTTTACAGGGCGAAAGAGACCCAGTACTTC. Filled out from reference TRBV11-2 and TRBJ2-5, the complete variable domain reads EAGVAQSPRYKIIEKRQSVAFWCNPISGHATLYWYQQILGQGPKLLIQFQNNGVVDDSQLPKDRFSAERLKGVDSTLKIQPAKLEDSAVYLCASSFYRAKETQYFGPGTRLLVL.

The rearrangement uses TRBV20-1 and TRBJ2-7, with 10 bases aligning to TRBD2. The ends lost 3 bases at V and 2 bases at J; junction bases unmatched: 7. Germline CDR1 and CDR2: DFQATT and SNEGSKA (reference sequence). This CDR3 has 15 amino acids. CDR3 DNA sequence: TGCAGTGCTAGTCACTCTAGCGGGGGTCCCTACGAGCAGTACTTC. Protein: CSASHSSGGPYEQYF.

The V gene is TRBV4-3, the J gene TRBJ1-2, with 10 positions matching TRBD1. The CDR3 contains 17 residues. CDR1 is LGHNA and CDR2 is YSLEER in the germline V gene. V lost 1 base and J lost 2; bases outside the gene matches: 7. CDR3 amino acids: CASSQAPPGQGNYGYTF. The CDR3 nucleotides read TGCGCCAGCAGCCAAGCCCCCCCGGGACAGGGGAACTATGGCTACACCTTC.

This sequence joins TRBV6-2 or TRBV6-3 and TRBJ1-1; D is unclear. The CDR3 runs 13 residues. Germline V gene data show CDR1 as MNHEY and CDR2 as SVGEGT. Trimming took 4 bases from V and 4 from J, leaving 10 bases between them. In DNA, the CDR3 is TGTGCCAGCAGTTCGACTCGGGGCACTGAAGCTTTCTTT. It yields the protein CASSSTRGTEAFF.

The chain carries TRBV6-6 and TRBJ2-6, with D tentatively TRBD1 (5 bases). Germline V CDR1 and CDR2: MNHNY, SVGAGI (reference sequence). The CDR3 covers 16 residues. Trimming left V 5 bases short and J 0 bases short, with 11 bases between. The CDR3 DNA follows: TGTGCCAGCAGTCGACAGACTCGCTCTGGGGCCAACGTCCTGACTTTC. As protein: CASSRQTRSGANVLTF.

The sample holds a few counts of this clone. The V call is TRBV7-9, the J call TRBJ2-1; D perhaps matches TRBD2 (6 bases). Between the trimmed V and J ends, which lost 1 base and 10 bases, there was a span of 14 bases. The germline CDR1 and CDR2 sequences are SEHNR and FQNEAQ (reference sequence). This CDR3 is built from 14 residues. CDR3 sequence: CASSLVSGGGEQFF. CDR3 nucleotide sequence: TGTGCCAGCAGCTTAGTGTCCGGGGGAGGAGAGCAGTTCTTC.

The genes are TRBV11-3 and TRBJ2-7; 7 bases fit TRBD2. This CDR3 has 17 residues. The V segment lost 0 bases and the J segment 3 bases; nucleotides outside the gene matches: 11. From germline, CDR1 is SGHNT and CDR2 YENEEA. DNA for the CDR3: TGTGCCAGCAGCTTAGATCGGGGTGGGGACTACAACTACGAGCAGTACTTC. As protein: CASSLDRGGDYNYEQYF.

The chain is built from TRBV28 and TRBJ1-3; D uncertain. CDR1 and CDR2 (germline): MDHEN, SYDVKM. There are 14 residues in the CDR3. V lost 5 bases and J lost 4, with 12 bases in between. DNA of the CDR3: TGTGCCAGCAGTCCAAACCTAGGAGGAAACACCATATATTTT. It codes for CASSPNLGGNTIYF.

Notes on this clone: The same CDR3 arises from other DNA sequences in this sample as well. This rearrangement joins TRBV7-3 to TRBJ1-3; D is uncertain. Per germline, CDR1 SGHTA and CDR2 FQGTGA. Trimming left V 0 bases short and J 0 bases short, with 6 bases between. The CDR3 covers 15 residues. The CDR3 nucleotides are TGTGCCAGCAGCTTAACGGGAGGCTCTGGAAACACCATATATTTT. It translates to CASSLTGGSGNTIYF.

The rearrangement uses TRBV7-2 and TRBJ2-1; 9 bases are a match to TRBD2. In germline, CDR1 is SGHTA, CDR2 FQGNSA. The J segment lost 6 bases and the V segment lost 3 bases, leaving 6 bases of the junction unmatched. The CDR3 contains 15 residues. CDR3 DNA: TGTGCCAGCAGCTTCAGACTAGCGGATAGCAATGAGCAGTTCTTC. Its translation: CASSFRLADSNEQFF.

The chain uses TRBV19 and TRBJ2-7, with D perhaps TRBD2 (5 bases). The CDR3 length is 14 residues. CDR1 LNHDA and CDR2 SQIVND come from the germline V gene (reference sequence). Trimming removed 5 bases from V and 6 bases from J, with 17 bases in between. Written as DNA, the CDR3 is TGTGCCAGTAGTGTTATAGCGAGAGAAGGCGAGCAGTACTTC. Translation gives CASSVIAREGEQYF.

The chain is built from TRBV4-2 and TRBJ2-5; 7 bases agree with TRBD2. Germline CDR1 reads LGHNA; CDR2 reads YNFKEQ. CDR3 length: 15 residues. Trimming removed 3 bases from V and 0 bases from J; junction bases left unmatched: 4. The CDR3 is CASSHPLADQETQYF. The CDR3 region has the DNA TGTGCCAGCAGCCACCCCCTAGCGGACCAAGAGACCCAGTACTTC.

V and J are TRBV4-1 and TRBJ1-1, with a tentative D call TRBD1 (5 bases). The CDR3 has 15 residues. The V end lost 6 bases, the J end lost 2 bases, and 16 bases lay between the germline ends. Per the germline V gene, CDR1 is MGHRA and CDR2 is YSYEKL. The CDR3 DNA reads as TGCGCCAGCAGTCTTTACAGGTCAACTAACACTGAAGCTTTCTTT. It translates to CASSLYRSTNTEAFF.

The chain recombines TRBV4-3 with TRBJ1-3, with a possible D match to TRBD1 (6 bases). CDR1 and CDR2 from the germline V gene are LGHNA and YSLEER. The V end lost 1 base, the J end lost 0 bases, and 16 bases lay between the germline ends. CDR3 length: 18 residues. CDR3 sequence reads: CASSQAPPRTVSGNTIYF. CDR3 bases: TGCGCCAGCAGCCAAGCTCCACCGCGGACAGTCTCTGGAAACACCATATATTTT.

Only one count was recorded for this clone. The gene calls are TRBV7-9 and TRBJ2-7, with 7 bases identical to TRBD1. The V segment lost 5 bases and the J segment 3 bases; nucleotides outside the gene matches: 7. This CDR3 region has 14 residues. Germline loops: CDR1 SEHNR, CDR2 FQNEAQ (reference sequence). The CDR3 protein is CASSLTGTDYEQYF. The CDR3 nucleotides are TGTGCCAGCAGCCTAACCGGGACAGACTACGAGCAGTACTTC.

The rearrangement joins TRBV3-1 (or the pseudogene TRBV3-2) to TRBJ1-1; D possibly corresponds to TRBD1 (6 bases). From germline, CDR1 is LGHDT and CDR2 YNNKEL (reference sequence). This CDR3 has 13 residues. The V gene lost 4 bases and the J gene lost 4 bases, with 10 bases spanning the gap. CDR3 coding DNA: TGTGCCAGCAGCCGCGGACAGTTCACTGAAGCTTTCTTT. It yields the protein CASSRGQFTEAFF.

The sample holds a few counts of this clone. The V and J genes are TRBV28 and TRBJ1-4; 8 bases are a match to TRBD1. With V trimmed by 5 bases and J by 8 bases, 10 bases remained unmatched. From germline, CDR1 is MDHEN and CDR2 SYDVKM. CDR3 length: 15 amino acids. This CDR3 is CASSRRTGLKEKLFF. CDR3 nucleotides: TGTGCCAGCAGTCGTCGGACAGGGCTGAAGGAAAAACTGTTTTTT. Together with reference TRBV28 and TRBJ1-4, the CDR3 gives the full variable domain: DVKVTQSSRYLVKRTGEKVFLECVQDMDHENMFWYRQDPGLGLRLIYFSYDVKMKEKGDIPEGYSVSREKKERFSLILESASTNQTSMYLCASSRRTGLKEKLFFGSGTQLSVL.

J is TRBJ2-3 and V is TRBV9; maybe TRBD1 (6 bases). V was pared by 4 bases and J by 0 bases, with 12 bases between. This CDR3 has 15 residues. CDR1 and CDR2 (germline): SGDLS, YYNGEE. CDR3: CASSNDRTSTDTQYF. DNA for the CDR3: TGTGCCAGCAGCAATGACAGGACTAGCACAGATACGCAGTATTTT.

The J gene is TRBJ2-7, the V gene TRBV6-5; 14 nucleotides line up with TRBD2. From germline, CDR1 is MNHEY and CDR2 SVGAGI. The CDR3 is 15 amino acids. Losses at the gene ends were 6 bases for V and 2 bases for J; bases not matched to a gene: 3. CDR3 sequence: CASRTSGGATYEQYF. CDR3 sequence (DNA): TGTGCCAGCAGGACTAGCGGGGGGGCCACCTACGAGCAGTACTTC.

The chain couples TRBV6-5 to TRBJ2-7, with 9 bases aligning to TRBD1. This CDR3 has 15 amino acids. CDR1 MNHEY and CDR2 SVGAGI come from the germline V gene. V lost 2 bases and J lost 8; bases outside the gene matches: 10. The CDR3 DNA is TGTGCCAGCAGTTACCCCCGACAGGGGGTCCCCAAGCAGTACTTC. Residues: CASSYPRQGVPKQYF.

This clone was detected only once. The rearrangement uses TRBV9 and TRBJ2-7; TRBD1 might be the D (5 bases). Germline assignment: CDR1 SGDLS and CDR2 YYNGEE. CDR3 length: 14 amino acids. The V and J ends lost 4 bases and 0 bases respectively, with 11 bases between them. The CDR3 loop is CASSPMTASYEQYF. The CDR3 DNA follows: TGTGCCAGCAGCCCGATGACAGCCTCCTACGAGCAGTACTTC.

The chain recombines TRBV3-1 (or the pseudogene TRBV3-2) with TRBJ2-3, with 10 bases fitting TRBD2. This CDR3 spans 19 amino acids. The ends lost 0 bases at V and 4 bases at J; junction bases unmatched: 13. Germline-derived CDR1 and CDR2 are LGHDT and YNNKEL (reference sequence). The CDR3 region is CASSQDFTASGSTSDTQYF. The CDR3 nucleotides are TGTGCCAGCAGCCAAGACTTCACCGCTAGCGGGAGTACATCAGATACGCAGTATTTT.